A selection of T cell receptor beta chains follows, all from one sample in a study of PD-L1 blockade in urothelial cancer. Some clones are missing from TCRdb's copy, which holds only in-frame ones; the method was immunoSEQ multiplex PCR. Seen here are about 120,000 clones, about 89% observed once, and the top ten hold 1.7%. This specimen consisted of PBMCs, obtained around atezolizumab (anti-PD-L1) treatment. Receptors originate from a man in his fifties or sixties with urothelial cancer. Both conserved end residues are part of each CDR3. D genes are given only for firm matches. Size is stated for part of the rows, as once, few or many counts, or as a class when the clone is expanded.

d_call	j_call	clone_size	v_call	cdr3_nt	cdr3_aa
TRBD1	TRBJ2-1	.	TRBV11-3	TGTGCCAGCAGCCTCCGGGACAGCTACAATGAGCAGTTCTTC	CASSLRDSYNEQFF
TRBD1	TRBJ2-7	.	TRBV7-9	TGTGCCAGCAGCTTAGGCTACGGACAGGGTCCGAGGCCTTACGAGCAGTACTTC	CASSLGYGQGPRPYEQYF
.	TRBJ1-4	.	TRBV15	TGTGCCACCAGCAGAGATCCGACAGCAAATGAAAAACTGTTTTTT	CATSRDPTANEKLFF
.	TRBJ1-5	.	TRBV18	TGTGCCAGCTCACCAACGGCAGGGGAAGATCAGCCCCAGCATTTT	CASSPTAGEDQPQHF
TRBD1	TRBJ1-4	.	TRBV7-8	TGTGCCAGCAGCCTTACGGCGGGACAGCCAGAAAAACTGTTTTTT	CASSLTAGQPEKLFF
.	TRBJ2-1	.	TRBV27	TGTGCCAGCAGTTTATTTACTGGTACTAGCTCCTACAATGAGCAGTTCTTC	CASSLFTGTSSYNEQFF
.	TRBJ2-7	.	TRBV5-4	TGTGCCAGCAGGCAGGACTTACAGACCTCCTACGAGCAGTACTTC	CASRQDLQTSYEQYF
TRBD1	TRBJ1-2	.	TRBV4-1	TGCGCCAGCAGCCAGGCAAATACAGGGGGTGGGTTCGCCTTC	CASSQANTGGGFAF
TRBD1	TRBJ2-7	once	TRBV15	TGTGCCACACGGGTCGACAGGGGGCCCTACGAGCAGTACTTC	CATRVDRGPYEQYF
.	TRBJ2-5	.	TRBV10-3	TGTGCCATCAGGGACAGCCGGAGCCAAGAGACCCAGTACTTC	CAIRDSRSQETQYF
.	TRBJ2-3	.	TRBV5-1	TGCGCCAGCAGCCGCCCTGGGGCAGGGCGGACAGATACGCAGTATTTT	CASSRPGAGRTDTQYF
TRBD2	TRBJ2-7	.	TRBV9	TGTGCCAGCAGCCCCTCCCCGGGACTAGCGAGGGAGCAGTACTTC	CASSPSPGLAREQYF
TRBD2	TRBJ2-5	.	TRBV7-8	TGTGCCAGCACTGAAAGACTAGCGCCACAAGAGACCCAGTACTTC	CASTERLAPQETQYF
TRBD2	TRBJ2-2	.	TRBV14	TGTGCCAGCAGCCAAGCCCCTAGCGGGAGGGTCACCGGGGAGCTGTTTTTT	CASSQAPSGRVTGELFF
.	TRBJ1-5	.	TRBV18	TGTGCCAGCTCACCACGGGGGGACCAGCCCCAGCATTTT	CASSPRGDQPQHF
TRBD1	TRBJ2-1	.	TRBV5-4	TGTGCCAGCAGCCGGGACAGGGGGCTGGATGAGCAGTTCTTC	CASSRDRGLDEQFF
.	TRBJ2-2	.	TRBV28	TGTGCCAGCAGTTCGGTGGGAGGGGGGTCCGGGGAGCTGTTTTTT	CASSSVGGGSGELFF
.	TRBJ1-2	.	TRBV28	TGTGCCAGCAGTTTTGGGGGGGAAGGGTCCTATGGCTACACCTTC	CASSFGGEGSYGYTF
.	TRBJ1-5	.	TRBV30	TGTGCCTGGAGTGTACGCGGCCCGGGTGGTCAGCCCCAGCATTTT	CAWSVRGPGGQPQHF
TRBD2	TRBJ2-5	few	TRBV9	TGTGCCAGCAGCGTAGCGCCTAGCGGGAGCTTAGGGCAAGAGACCCAGTACTTC	CASSVAPSGSLGQETQYF
.	TRBJ1-2	few	TRBV27	TGTGCCAGCAGCCATACCCAACCAGGGTCGTCTGGCTACACCTTC	CASSHTQPGSSGYTF
TRBD1	TRBJ1-2	.	TRBV19	TGTGCCAGCACGACAGGGAGCTATGGCTACACCTTC	CASTTGSYGYTF
TRBD1	TRBJ2-3	.	TRBV5-6	TGTGCCAGCAGCTTCCGGGACAGTGCAGATACGCAGTATTTT	CASSFRDSADTQYF
.	TRBJ2-7	many	TRBV14	TGTGCCAGCAGCCAAGATTCCGTCTACGAGCAGTACTTC	CASSQDSVYEQYF
.	TRBJ1-5	.	TRBV6-5	TGTGCCAGCAGTTACACAGGGTTCGATCAGCCCCAGCATTTT	CASSYTGFDQPQHF
.	TRBJ1-6	.	TRBV4-2	TGTGCCAGCAGCGGCGGGACCAGCTCCTATAATTCACCCCTCCACTTT	CASSGGTSSYNSPLHF
TRBD1	TRBJ1-4	once	TRBV18	TGTGCCAGCTTCAGGGGGACTAATGAAAAACTGTTTTTT	CASFRGTNEKLFF
TRBD1	TRBJ1-6	.	TRBV14	TGTGCCAGCAGCCAATCGGGACAGAATAATTCACCCCTCCACTTT	CASSQSGQNNSPLHF
.	TRBJ2-7	.	TRBV5-6	TGTGCCAGCAGCCAGGCCTGGGACACCACCTACGAGCAGTACTTC	CASSQAWDTTYEQYF
.	TRBJ2-7	.	TRBV21-1	TGTGCCAGGGGACCCGGGACAGGGGGCACCTACGAGCAGTACTTC	CARGPGTGGTYEQYF
TRBD2	TRBJ2-1	.	TRBV9	TGTGCCAGCAGCTTGACTAGCGGGAGATTGACATGGAATGAGCAGTTCTTC	CASSLTSGRLTWNEQFF
TRBD1	TRBJ1-4	.	TRBV5-1	TGCGCCAGCAGCGCGCCAAGACAGGGCGGGGGGGAAAAACTGTTTTTT	CASSAPRQGGGEKLFF
.	TRBJ1-4	once	TRBV25-1	TGTGCCAGCAGTGACCCGGGGGGGCCTAATGAAAAACTGTTTTTT	CASSDPGGPNEKLFF
.	TRBJ1-2	.	TRBV5-5	TGTGCCAGCAGCTTGGATGGGGGCTTCTCGGGCTACACCTTC	CASSLDGGFSGYTF
TRBD1	TRBJ1-5	.	TRBV9	TGTGCCAGCAGCCCCACCGGGACAGGGTTTCAGCCCCAGCATTTT	CASSPTGTGFQPQHF
.	TRBJ2-1	.	TRBV5-1	TGCGCCAGCAGTCCTTTGGAGCTCACCCACAATGAGCAGTTCTTC	CASSPLELTHNEQFF
.	TRBJ1-2	once	TRBV5-4	TGTGCCAGCAGCTTAGAGGAGAAGGACTATGGCTACACCTTC	CASSLEEKDYGYTF
.	TRBJ1-6	.	TRBV7-3	TGTGCCAGCAGCTTCGACGGGGATTCACCCCTCCACTTT	CASSFDGDSPLHF
.	TRBJ2-1	.	TRBV29-1	TGCAGCGTGTCTGGGAGAAGCTCCTACAATGAGCAGTTCTTC	CSVSGRSSYNEQFF
.	TRBJ2-2	.	TRBV7-3	TGTGCCAGCAGCAGGGGTAATCCGGGCACCGGGGAGCTGTTTTTT	CASSRGNPGTGELFF
.	TRBJ2-1	.	TRBV12-2	TGTGCAAGTCGCTGCCCAAGAGGGTCCTACAATGAGCAGTTCTTC	CASRCPRGSYNEQFF
TRBD2	TRBJ2-1	.	TRBV10-3	TGTGCCATCTCACCTGGGACTAGCGGGGGTAGCTCCTACAATGAGCAGTTCTTC	CAISPGTSGGSSYNEQFF
.	TRBJ2-3	.	TRBV28	TGTGCCAGCAGTTTAGTCAGGGGTTTCGCAGATACGCAGTATTTT	CASSLVRGFADTQYF
.	TRBJ1-2	once	TRBV28	TGTGCCAGCAATGTACAAATCGCTAACTATGGCTACACCTTC	CASNVQIANYGYTF
.	TRBJ2-7	few	TRBV4-1	TGCGCCAGCAGCCAAGATAGCGGGCAGTACTTC	CASSQDSGQYF
TRBD1	TRBJ2-5	.	TRBV15	TGTGCCACCAGCAGGGCTACAGGGGCGGAAGAGACCCAGTACTTC	CATSRATGAEETQYF
.	TRBJ1-5	.	TRBV5-5	TGTGCCAGCAGCTTGTCAGGGGATAGCAATCAGCCCCAGCATTTT	CASSLSGDSNQPQHF
TRBD1	TRBJ1-1	.	TRBV27	TGTGCCAGCAGCTTCCGACAGGGTGAAGCTTTCTTT	CASSFRQGEAFF
.	TRBJ1-2	few	TRBV6-5	TGTGCCAGCACAGGGGTGAATGGCTACACCTTC	CASTGVNGYTF
TRBD1	TRBJ1-5	.	TRBV23-1	TGCGCCAGCAGTCACGACTTGGACAGGGGGAGCAATCAGCCCCAGCATTTT	CASSHDLDRGSNQPQHF
.	TRBJ2-1	.	TRBV6-4	TGTGCCAGCAGCCCCCAGGCGGGTAATGAGCAGTTCTTC	CASSPQAGNEQFF
.	TRBJ1-3	.	TRBV29-1	TGCAGCGTCGGGGACACGGGTGAAAAAACCATATATTTT	CSVGDTGEKTIYF
.	TRBJ1-2	.	TRBV4-2	TGTGCCAGCAGCCAAGATAGGCAGGATGGCTACACCTTC	CASSQDRQDGYTF
.	TRBJ2-7	.	TRBV6-5	TGTGCCAGCAGTTCCCCGACAGGACCTTACGAGCAGTACTTC	CASSSPTGPYEQYF